The rows below give T cell receptor beta chains drawn from one sample of a study of shared clonotypes between healthy human individuals. Assay used: immunoSEQ multiplex PCR; TCRdb lists only in-frame clones, some missing. The data show roughly 2.2 million clones, with more than 80% seen just once and about 0.39% held by the top ten. What was sequenced was naive CD4+ T cells from PBMCs. The receptors shown here come from a man between 18 and 29 years old in good health. Some clones in this sample may be carry-over from other donors' samples. CDR3s include the opening cysteine and the closing phenylalanine or tryptophan. D genes are given only for firm matches.

j_gene: TRBJ2-4; v_gene: TRBV9; d_gene: .; CDR3aa: CASSVGALAKNIQYF
j_gene: TRBJ1-5; v_gene: TRBV6-1; d_gene: .; CDR3aa: CASAERIPSPQHF
j_gene: TRBJ1-5; v_gene: TRBV19; d_gene: .; CDR3aa: CASSIVRGGNQPQHF
j_gene: TRBJ2-2; v_gene: TRBV29-1; d_gene: TRBD2; CDR3aa: CSAGGLAGGNTGELFF
j_gene: TRBJ1-6; v_gene: TRBV30; d_gene: TRBD1; CDR3aa: CASPGTGGVDSPLHF
j_gene: TRBJ1-2; v_gene: TRBV5-6; d_gene: TRBD1; CDR3aa: CASSFKDRGRLSGYTF
j_gene: TRBJ1-2; v_gene: TRBV6-5; d_gene: .; CDR3aa: CASSGSLYGYTF
j_gene: TRBJ2-5; v_gene: TRBV7-7; d_gene: .; CDR3aa: CASSPGGGRWDQYF
j_gene: TRBJ2-7; v_gene: TRBV11-2; d_gene: TRBD1; CDR3aa: CASSLGPGTGGPYEQYF
j_gene: TRBJ1-1; v_gene: TRBV5-1; d_gene: .; CDR3aa: CASRDPVGGTEAFF
j_gene: TRBJ2-7; v_gene: TRBV4-2; d_gene: TRBD2; CDR3aa: CASSLLREGGNEQYF
j_gene: TRBJ1-1; v_gene: TRBV7-2; d_gene: .; CDR3aa: CASSRRTALNTEAFF
j_gene: TRBJ2-6; v_gene: TRBV5-1; d_gene: .; CDR3aa: CASSLAQYSGANVLTF
j_gene: TRBJ1-1; v_gene: TRBV11-2; d_gene: .; CDR3aa: CASSQTRGNTEAFF
j_gene: TRBJ2-7; v_gene: TRBV7-8; d_gene: .; CDR3aa: CASSLAGTDEQYF
j_gene: TRBJ2-5; v_gene: TRBV5-1; d_gene: TRBD2; CDR3aa: CASSPGLAGARETQYF
j_gene: TRBJ2-1; v_gene: TRBV18; d_gene: TRBD1; CDR3aa: CASSPQMTGALYNEQFF
j_gene: TRBJ1-2; v_gene: TRBV15; d_gene: .; CDR3aa: CATSREGPGVGGYTF
j_gene: TRBJ1-1; v_gene: TRBV30; d_gene: .; CDR3aa: CAWSVYHVGRAEAFF
j_gene: TRBJ2-1; v_gene: TRBV30; d_gene: TRBD2; CDR3aa: CAAGEDPNEQFF
j_gene: TRBJ2-2; v_gene: TRBV1; d_gene: .; CDR3aa: CTSSQGLDRGPLNTGELFF
j_gene: TRBJ2-3; v_gene: TRBV18; d_gene: .; CDR3aa: CASSPDIHRGTDTQYF
j_gene: TRBJ2-1; v_gene: TRBV6-1; d_gene: .; CDR3aa: CASSDMSGMYNEQFF
j_gene: TRBJ2-7; v_gene: TRBV28; d_gene: .; CDR3aa: CASSPLGTRYEQYF
j_gene: TRBJ2-1; v_gene: TRBV9; d_gene: .; CDR3aa: CASSPVPSSYNEQFF
j_gene: TRBJ2-1; v_gene: TRBV18; d_gene: TRBD2; CDR3aa: CASLKPNLAGGEYNEQFF
j_gene: TRBJ2-5; v_gene: TRBV5-1; d_gene: .; CDR3aa: CASSFSGRRGGQETQYF
j_gene: TRBJ1-2; v_gene: TRBV10-3; d_gene: TRBD1; CDR3aa: CAISVQGAPKGYTF
j_gene: TRBJ1-2; v_gene: TRBV28; d_gene: .; CDR3aa: CASSPAGGANYGYTF
j_gene: TRBJ1-3; v_gene: TRBV10-3; d_gene: TRBD1; CDR3aa: CAISARTGQGVGNTIYF
j_gene: TRBJ1-2; v_gene: TRBV6-4; d_gene: TRBD1; CDR3aa: CASKITGEPSYTF
j_gene: TRBJ2-2; v_gene: TRBV5-1; d_gene: .; CDR3aa: CASSLSPARQTTGELFF
j_gene: TRBJ2-1; v_gene: TRBV2; d_gene: .; CDR3aa: CASPETSSYNEQFF
j_gene: TRBJ2-1; v_gene: TRBV6-1; d_gene: .; CDR3aa: CASSSTVTGRFF
j_gene: TRBJ2-5; v_gene: TRBV18; d_gene: TRBD1; CDR3aa: CASSRGTGQETQYF
j_gene: TRBJ2-7; v_gene: TRBV13; d_gene: TRBD1; CDR3aa: CASSPGTGSSYEQYF
j_gene: TRBJ2-3; v_gene: TRBV7-9; d_gene: TRBD1; CDR3aa: CASSRGTDASSSTDTQYF
j_gene: TRBJ2-7; v_gene: TRBV7-8; d_gene: .; CDR3aa: CASSSQAPGVAYEQYF
j_gene: TRBJ2-4; v_gene: TRBV4-3; d_gene: .; CDR3aa: CASSQANIQYF
j_gene: TRBJ2-7; v_gene: TRBV11-2; d_gene: .; CDR3aa: CASSLAPGDPYEQYF
j_gene: TRBJ1-3; v_gene: TRBV6-1; d_gene: .; CDR3aa: CASSVGPSGNTIYF
j_gene: TRBJ2-1; v_gene: TRBV2; d_gene: TRBD2; CDR3aa: CASELLAALHTEQFF